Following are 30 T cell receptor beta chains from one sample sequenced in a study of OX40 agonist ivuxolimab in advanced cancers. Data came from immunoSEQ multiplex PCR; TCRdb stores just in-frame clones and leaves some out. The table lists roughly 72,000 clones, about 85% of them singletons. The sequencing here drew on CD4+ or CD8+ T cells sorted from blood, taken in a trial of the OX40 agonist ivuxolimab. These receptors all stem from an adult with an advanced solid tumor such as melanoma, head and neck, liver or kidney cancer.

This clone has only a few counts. CDR3 in DNA: TGTGCCAGCAGTGATTCGGCCTATGGCTACACCTTC. It yields the protein CASSDSAYGYTF. This sequence joins TRBV2 and TRBJ1-2; D is undetermined. Germline V CDR1 and CDR2: SNHLY, FYNNEI. The CDR3 is 12 residues long. Trimming removed 3 bases at V and 4 bases at J, with 6 bases between.

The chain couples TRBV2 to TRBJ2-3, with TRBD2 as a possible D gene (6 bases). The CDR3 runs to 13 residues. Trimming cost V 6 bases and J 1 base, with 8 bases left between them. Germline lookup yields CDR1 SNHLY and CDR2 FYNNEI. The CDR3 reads CASRGGGTDTQYF. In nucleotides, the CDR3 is TGTGCCAGCAGAGGCGGGGGCACAGATACGCAGTATTTT.

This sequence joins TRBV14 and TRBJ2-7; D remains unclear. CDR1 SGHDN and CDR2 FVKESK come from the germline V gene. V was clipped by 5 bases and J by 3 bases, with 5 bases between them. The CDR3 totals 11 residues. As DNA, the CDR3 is TGTGCCAGCAGCTCATACTACGAGCAGTACTTC. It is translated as CASSSYYEQYF.

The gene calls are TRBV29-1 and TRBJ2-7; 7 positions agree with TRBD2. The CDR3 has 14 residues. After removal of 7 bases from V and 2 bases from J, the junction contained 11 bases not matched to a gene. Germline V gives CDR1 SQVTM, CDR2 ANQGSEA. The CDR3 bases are TGCAGCGCCCTGAGCGGGACGGGAACCTACGAGCAGTACTTC. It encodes CSALSGTGTYEQYF.

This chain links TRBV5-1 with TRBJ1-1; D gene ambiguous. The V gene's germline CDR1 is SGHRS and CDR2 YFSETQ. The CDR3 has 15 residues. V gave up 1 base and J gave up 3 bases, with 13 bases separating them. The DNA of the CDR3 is TGCGCCAGCAGCTTGATGACGGTTGGGGACACTGAAGCTTTCTTT. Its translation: CASSLMTVGDTEAFF.

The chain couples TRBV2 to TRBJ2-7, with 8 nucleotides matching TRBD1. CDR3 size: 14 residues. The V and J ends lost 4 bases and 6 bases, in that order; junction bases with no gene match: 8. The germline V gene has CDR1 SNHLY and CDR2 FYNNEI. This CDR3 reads CASSAGQGEGEQYF. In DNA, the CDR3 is TGTGCCAGCAGTGCCGGACAGGGAGAGGGCGAGCAGTACTTC. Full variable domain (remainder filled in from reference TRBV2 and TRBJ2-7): EPEVTQTPSHQVTQMGQEVILRCVPISNHLYFYWYRQILGQKVEFLVSFYNNEISEKSEIFDDQFSVERPDGSNFTLKIRSTKLEDSAMYFCASSAGQGEGEQYFGPGTRLTVT.

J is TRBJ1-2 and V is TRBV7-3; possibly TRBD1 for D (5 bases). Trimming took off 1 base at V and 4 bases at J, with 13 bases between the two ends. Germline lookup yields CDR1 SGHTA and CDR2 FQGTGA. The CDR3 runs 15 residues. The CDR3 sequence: CASSLMTGRGYGYTF. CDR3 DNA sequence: TGTGCCAGCAGCTTAATGACGGGGCGGGGCTATGGCTACACCTTC.

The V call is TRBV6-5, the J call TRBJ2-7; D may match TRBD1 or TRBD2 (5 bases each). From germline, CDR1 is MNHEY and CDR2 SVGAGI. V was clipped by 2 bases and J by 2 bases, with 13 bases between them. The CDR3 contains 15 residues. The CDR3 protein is CASSYGPGTTYEQYF. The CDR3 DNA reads TGTGCCAGCAGTTACGGCCCCGGGACCACCTACGAGCAGTACTTC.

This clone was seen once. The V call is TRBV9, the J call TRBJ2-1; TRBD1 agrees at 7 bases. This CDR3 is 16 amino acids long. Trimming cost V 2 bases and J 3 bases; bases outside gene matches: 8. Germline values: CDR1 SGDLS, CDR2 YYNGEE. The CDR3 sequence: CASSVGRDRNYNEQFF. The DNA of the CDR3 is TGTGCCAGCAGCGTGGGCCGGGACAGAAACTACAATGAGCAGTTCTTC.

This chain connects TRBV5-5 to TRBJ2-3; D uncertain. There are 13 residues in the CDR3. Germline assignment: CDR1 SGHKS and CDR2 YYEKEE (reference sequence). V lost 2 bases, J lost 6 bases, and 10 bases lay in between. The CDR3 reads CASSLRPLDTQYF. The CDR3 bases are TGTGCCAGCAGCTTACGTCCCCTCGATACGCAGTATTTT.

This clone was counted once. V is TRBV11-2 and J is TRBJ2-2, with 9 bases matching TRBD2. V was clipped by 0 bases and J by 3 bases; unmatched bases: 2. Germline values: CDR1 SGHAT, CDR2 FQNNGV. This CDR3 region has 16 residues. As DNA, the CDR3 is TGTGCCAGCAGCTTAGAGTTAGCGGGGGACACCGGGGAGCTGTTTTTT. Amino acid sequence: CASSLELAGDTGELFF.

Here the CDR3 reads CASSRTSGRIETQYF. The CDR3 DNA is TGTGCCAGCAGCCGGACTAGCGGGAGAATCGAGACCCAGTACTTC. The chain couples TRBV6-1 to TRBJ2-5, with TRBD2 identical over 13 bases. The CDR3 loop spans 15 amino acids. Germline lookup yields CDR1 MNHNS and CDR2 SASEGT. J lost 5 bases, V lost 6 bases, and 6 bases had no gene match.

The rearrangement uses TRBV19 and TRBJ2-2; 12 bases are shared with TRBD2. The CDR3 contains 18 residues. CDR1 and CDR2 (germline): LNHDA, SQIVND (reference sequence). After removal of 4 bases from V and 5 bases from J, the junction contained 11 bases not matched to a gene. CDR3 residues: CASSSPGLAGASTGELFF. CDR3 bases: TGTGCCAGTAGTAGTCCGGGACTAGCGGGCGCGAGTACCGGGGAGCTGTTTTTT.

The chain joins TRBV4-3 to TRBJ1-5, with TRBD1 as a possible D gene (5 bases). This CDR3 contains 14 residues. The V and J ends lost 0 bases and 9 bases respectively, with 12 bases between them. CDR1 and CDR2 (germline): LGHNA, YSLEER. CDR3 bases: TGCGCCAGCAGCCAAGATCATGGGGCAAGGCCCCAGCATTTT. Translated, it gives CASSQDHGARPQHF.

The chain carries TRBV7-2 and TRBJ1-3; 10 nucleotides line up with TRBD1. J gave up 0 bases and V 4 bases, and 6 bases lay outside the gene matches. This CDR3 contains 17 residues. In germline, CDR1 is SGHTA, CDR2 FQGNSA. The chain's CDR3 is CASSSRQGALSGNTIYF. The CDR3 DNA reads TGTGCCAGCAGCTCAAGACAGGGGGCTCTCTCTGGAAACACCATATATTTT.

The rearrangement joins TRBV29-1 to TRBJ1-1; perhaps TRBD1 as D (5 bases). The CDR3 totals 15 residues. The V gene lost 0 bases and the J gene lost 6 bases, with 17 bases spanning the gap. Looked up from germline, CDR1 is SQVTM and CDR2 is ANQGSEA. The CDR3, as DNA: TGCAGCGTTGAAGAAAGATCAGGGACTCACGCTGAAGCTTTCTTT. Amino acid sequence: CSVEERSGTHAEAFF.

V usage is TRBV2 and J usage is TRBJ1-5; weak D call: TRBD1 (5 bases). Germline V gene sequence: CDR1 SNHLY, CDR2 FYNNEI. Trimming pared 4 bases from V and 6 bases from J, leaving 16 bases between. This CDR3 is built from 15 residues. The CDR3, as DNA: TGTGCCAGCAGTGTTAACCAGGGTGACATTCAGCCCCAGCATTTT. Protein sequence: CASSVNQGDIQPQHF.

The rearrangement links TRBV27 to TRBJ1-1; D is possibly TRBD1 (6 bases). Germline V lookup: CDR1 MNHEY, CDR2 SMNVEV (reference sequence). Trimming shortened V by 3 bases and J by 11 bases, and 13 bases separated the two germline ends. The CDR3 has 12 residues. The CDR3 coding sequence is TGTGCCAGCAGTTTTCCAGGGGCCGGGGCTTTCTTT. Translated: CASSFPGAGAFF.

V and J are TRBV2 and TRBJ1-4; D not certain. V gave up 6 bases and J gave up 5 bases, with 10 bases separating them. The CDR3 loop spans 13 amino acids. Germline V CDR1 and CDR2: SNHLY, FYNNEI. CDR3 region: CASRAGPNEKLFF. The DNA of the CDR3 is TGTGCCAGCAGGGCTGGACCGAATGAAAAACTGTTTTTT. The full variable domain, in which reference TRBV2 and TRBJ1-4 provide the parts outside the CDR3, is EPEVTQTPSHQVTQMGQEVILRCVPISNHLYFYWYRQILGQKVEFLVSFYNNEISEKSEIFDDQFSVERPDGSNFTLKIRSTKLEDSAMYFCASRAGPNEKLFFGSGTQLSVL.

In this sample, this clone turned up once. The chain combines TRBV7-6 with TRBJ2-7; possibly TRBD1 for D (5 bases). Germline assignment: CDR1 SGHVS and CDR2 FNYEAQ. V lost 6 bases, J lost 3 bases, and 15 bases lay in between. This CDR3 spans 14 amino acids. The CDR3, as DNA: TGTGCCAGCAGTCCCCGCCAGGGTATCTACGAGCAGTACTTC. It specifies CASSPRQGIYEQYF. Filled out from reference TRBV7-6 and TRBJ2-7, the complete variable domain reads GAGVSQSPRYKVTKRGQDVALRCDPISGHVSLYWYRQALGQGPEFLTYFNYEAQQDKSGLPNDRFSAERPEGSISTLTIQRTEQRDSAMYRCASSPRQGIYEQYFGPGTRLTVT.

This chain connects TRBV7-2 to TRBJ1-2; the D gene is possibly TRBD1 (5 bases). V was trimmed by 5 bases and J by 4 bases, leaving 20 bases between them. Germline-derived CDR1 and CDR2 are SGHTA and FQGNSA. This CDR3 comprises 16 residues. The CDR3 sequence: CASSPGGSGTRYGYTF. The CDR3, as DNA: TGTGCCAGCAGCCCCGGGGGGTCAGGGACCCGCTATGGCTACACCTTC.

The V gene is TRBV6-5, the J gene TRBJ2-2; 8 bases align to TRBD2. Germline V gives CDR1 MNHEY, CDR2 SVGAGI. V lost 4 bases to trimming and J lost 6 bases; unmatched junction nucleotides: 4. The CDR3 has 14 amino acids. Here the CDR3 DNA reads TGTGCCAGCAGTTCGGGACTAGAGGCCGGGGAGCTGTTTTTT. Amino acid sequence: CASSSGLEAGELFF.

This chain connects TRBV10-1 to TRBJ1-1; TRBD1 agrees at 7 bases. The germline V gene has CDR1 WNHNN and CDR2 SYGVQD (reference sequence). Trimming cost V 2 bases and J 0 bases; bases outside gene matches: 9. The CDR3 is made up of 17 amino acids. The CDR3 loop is CASSEDRATPLNTEAFF. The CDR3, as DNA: TGCGCCAGCAGTGAGGACAGGGCCACCCCCCTGAACACTGAAGCTTTCTTT.

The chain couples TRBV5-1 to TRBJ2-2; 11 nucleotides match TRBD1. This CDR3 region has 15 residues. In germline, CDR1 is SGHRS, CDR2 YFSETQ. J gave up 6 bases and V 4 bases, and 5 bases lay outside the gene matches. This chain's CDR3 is CASSQRTGGSGELFF. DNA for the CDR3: TGCGCCAGCAGCCAACGGACAGGGGGCTCCGGGGAGCTGTTTTTT.

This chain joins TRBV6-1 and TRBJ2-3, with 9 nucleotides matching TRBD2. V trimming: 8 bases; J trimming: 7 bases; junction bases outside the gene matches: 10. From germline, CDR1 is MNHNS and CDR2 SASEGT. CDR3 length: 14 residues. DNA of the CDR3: TGTGCCAGCGGGCAAGCGGGAGGTTTAAATACGCAGTATTTT. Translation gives CASGQAGGLNTQYF.

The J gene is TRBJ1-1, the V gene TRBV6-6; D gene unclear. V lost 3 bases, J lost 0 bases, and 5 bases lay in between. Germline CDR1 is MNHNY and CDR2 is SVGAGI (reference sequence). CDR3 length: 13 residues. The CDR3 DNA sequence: TGTGCCAGCAGTTATGCAATGAACACTGAAGCTTTCTTT. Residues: CASSYAMNTEAFF.

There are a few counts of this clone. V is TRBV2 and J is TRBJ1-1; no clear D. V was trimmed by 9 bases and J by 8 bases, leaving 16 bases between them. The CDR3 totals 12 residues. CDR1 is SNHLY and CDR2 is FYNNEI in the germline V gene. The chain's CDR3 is CARENSGREAFF. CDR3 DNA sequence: TGTGCCAGGGAGAATTCCGGGAGAGAAGCTTTCTTT.

CDR3: CASRAGPGGGETQYF. CDR3 DNA sequence: TGCGCCAGCAGAGCTGGGCCAGGGGGCGGAGAGACCCAGTACTTC. The rearrangement joins TRBV5-1 to TRBJ2-5, with 8 bases identical to TRBD1. This CDR3 has 15 amino acids. Unmatched junction bases numbered 10, after V lost 5 bases and J lost 4 bases. Germline assignment: CDR1 SGHRS and CDR2 YFSETQ.

The CDR3 reads CASSSTGLGYTF. The CDR3 region has the DNA TGTGCCAGCAGTTCTACAGGTCTTGGCTACACCTTC. The chain combines TRBV28 with TRBJ1-2; perhaps TRBD1 as D (5 bases). The CDR3 has 12 residues. Germline-derived CDR1 and CDR2 are MDHEN and SYDVKM. V lost 4 bases to trimming and J lost 7 bases, with 10 bases between them.

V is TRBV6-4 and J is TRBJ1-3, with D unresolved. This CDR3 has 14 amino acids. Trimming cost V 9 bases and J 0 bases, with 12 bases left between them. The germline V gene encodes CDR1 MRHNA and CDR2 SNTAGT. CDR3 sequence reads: CASKQTSSGNTIYF. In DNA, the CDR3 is TGTGCCAGTAAACAGACTAGCTCTGGAAACACCATATATTTT.